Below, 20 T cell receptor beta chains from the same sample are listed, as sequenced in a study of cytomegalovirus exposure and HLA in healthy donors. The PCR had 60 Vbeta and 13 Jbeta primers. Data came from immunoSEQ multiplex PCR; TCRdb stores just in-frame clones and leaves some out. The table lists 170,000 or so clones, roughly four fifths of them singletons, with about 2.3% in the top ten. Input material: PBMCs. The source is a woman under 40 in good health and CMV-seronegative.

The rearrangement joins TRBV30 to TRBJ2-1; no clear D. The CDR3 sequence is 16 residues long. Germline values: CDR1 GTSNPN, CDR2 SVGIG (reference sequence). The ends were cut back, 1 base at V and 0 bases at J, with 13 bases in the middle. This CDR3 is CAWSDLKKSSYNEQFF. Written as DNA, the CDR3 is TGTGCCTGGAGTGATCTTAAAAAGAGCTCCTACAATGAGCAGTTCTTC.

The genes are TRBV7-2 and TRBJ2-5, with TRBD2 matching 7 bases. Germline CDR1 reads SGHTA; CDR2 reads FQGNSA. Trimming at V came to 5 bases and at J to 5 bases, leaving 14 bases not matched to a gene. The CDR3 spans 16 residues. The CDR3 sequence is CASSPQRGTSRETQYF. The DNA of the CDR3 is TGTGCCAGCAGCCCCCAGCGGGGAACTTCTCGGGAGACCCAGTACTTC.

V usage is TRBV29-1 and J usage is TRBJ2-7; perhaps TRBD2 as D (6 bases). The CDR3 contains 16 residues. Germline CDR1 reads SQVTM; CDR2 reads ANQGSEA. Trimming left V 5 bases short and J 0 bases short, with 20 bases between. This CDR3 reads CSVRGLNGSVSYEQYF. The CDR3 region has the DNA TGCAGCGTTCGGGGCCTGAACGGGAGCGTCTCCTACGAGCAGTACTTC.

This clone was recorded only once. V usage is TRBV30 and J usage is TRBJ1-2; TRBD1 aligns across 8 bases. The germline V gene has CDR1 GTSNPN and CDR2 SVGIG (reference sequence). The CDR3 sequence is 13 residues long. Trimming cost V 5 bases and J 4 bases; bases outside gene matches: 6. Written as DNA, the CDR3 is TGTGCCTGGGCCAGGGACAGGCCCTATGGCTACACCTTC. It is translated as CAWARDRPYGYTF.

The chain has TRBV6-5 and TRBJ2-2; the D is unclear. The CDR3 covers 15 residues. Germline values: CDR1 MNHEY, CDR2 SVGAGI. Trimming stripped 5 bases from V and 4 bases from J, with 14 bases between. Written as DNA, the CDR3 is TGTGCCAGCAGTGTTGGTAGAATGAGCACCGGGGAGCTGTTTTTT. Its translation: CASSVGRMSTGELFF.

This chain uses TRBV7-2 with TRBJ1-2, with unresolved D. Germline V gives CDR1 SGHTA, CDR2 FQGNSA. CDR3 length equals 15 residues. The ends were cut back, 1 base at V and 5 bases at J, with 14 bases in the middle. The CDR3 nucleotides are TGTGCCAGCAGCTTAGTTGAGAGTGCATCTTATGGCTACACCTTC. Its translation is CASSLVESASYGYTF.

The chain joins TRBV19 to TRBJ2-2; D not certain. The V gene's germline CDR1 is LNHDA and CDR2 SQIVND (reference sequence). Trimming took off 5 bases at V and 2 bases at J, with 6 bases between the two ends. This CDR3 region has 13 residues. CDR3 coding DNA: TGTGCCAGTAGTGGAGTCAACACCGGGGAGCTGTTTTTT. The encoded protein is CASSGVNTGELFF.

This chain's CDR3 is CATSRDPGTGSDYTF. DNA of the CDR3: TGTGCCACCAGCAGAGATCCTGGGACAGGGTCCGACTACACCTTC. This chain joins TRBV15 and TRBJ1-2, with 9 nucleotides matching TRBD1. This CDR3 spans 15 amino acids. The V and J ends lost 0 bases and 10 bases, in that order; junction bases with no gene match: 9. CDR1 is LNHNV and CDR2 is YYDKDF in the germline V gene (reference sequence).

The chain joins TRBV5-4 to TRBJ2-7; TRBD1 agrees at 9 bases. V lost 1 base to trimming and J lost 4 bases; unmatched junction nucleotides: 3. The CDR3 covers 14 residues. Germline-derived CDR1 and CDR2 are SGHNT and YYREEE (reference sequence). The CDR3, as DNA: TGTGCCAGCAGCTTGTATGGGACAGGGTACGAGCAGTACTTC. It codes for CASSLYGTGYEQYF. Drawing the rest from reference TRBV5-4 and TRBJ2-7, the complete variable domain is ETGVTQSPTHLIKTRGQQVTLRCSSQSGHNTVSWYQQALGQGPQFIFQYYREEENGRGNFPPRFSGLQFPNYSSELNVNALELDDSALYLCASSLYGTGYEQYFGPGTRLTVT.

The CDR3 protein is CASSEWQGGADTQYF. In nucleotides, the CDR3 is TGTGCCAGCAGTGAATGGCAGGGAGGGGCAGATACGCAGTATTTT. The chain uses TRBV2 and TRBJ2-3; the match to TRBD2 covers 7 bases. Trimming cost V 2 bases and J 4 bases; bases outside gene matches: 6. Germline CDR1 SNHLY, CDR2 FYNNEI. This CDR3 comprises 15 residues.

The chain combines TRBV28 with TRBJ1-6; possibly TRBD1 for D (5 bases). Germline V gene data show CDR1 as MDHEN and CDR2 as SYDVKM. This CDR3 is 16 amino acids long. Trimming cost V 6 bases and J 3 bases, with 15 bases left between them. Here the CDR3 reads CASRPDSLLYNSPLHF. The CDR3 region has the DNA TGTGCCAGCAGACCCGACAGCCTACTCTATAATTCACCCCTCCACTTT.

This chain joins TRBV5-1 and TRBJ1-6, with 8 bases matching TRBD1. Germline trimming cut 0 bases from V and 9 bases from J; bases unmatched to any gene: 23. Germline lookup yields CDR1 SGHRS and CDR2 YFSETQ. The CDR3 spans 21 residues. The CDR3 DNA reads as TGCGCCAGCAGCTTGGCCCCCATCGCAGGGGGCGCGTTCTCGGGCGCTTCACCCCTCCACTTT. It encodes CASSLAPIAGGAFSGASPLHF.

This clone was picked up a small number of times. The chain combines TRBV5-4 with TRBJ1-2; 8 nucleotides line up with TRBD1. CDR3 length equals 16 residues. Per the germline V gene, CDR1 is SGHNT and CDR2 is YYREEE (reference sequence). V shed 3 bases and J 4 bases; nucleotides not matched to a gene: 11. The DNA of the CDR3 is TGTGCCAGCAGCTCGAAAGGACAGGGCCTTGGCTATGGCTACACCTTC. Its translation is CASSSKGQGLGYGYTF.

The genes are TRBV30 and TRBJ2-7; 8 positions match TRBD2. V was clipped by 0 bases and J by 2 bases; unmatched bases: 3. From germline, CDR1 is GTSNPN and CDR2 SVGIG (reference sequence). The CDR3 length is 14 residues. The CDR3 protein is CAWSVRGGTYEQYF. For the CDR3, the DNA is TGTGCCTGGAGTGTACGGGGGGGAACCTACGAGCAGTACTTC.

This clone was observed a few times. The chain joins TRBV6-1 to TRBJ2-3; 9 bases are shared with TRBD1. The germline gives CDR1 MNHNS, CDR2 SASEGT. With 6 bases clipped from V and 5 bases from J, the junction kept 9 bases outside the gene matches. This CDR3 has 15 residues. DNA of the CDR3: TGTGCCAGCAGCTTTGGGACAGGGCGAGAAGATACGCAGTATTTT. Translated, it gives CASSFGTGREDTQYF.

The chain's CDR3 is CASSFGDISYNEQFF. The CDR3 coding sequence is TGCGCCAGCAGCTTTGGCGACATTTCCTACAATGAGCAGTTCTTC. J is TRBJ2-1 and V is TRBV5-1, with no clear D. The length of the CDR3 is 15 residues. V was pared by 2 bases and J by 1 base, with 10 bases between. Germline-derived CDR1 and CDR2 are SGHRS and YFSETQ. The complete variable domain, with remaining parts taken from reference TRBV5-1 and TRBJ2-1, reads KAGVTQTPRYLIKTRGQQVTLSCSPISGHRSVSWYQQTPGQGLQFLFEYFSETQRNKGNFPGRFSGRQFSNSRSEMNVSTLELGDSALYLCASSFGDISYNEQFFGPGTRLTVL.

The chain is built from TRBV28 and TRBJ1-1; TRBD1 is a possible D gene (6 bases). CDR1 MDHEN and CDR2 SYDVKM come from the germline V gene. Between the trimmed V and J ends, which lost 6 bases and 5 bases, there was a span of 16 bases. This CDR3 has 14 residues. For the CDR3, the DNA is TGTGCCAGCAGAGACCAACAGGGTATAACTGAAGCTTTCTTT. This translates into CASRDQQGITEAFF.

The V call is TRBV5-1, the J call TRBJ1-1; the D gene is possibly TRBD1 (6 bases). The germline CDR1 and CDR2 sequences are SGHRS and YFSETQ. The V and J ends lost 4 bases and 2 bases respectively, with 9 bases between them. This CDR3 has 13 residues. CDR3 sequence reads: CASSNRDNTEAFF. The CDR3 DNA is TGCGCCAGCAGCAACAGGGATAACACTGAAGCTTTCTTT.

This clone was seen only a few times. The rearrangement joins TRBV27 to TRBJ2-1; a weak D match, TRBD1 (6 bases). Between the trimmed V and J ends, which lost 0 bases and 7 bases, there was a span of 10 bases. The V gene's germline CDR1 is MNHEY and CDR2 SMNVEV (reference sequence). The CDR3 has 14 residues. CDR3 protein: CASSLSQGPNEQFF. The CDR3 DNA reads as TGTGCCAGCAGTTTATCACAGGGCCCAAATGAGCAGTTCTTC.

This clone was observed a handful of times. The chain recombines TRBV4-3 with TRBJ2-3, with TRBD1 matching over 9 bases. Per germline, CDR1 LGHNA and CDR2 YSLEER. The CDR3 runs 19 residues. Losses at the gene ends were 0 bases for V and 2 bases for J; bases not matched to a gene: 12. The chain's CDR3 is CASSQEVRIGQGFTDTQYF. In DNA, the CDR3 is TGCGCCAGCAGCCAAGAAGTGCGGATCGGACAGGGGTTCACAGATACGCAGTATTTT.